This T cell receptor beta chain stems from a study of OX40 agonist ivuxolimab in advanced cancers. Study overall: Patients in dose escalation had liver, melanoma, kidney or head and neck cancers. Three patients, one with hepatocellular carcinoma and two with cutaneous melanoma, achieved partial responses.

Germline CDR1 reads KGHSH; CDR2 reads LQKENI. Deletions cut 0 bases from V and 4 bases from J, with 3 bases between. The CDR3 totals 12 residues. To note about this clone: Its antigen remains unknown. This CDR3 is also generated by other DNA sequences in the sample.

Overall study results and limits: Some nonresponders likewise displayed low normalized T-cell clonal expansion. On average, a greater number of expanded clones characterised CD8+ T cells relative to CD4+.

Here immunoSEQ multiplex PCR was the method, and the copy in TCRdb shows in-frame clones only, minus some. The sample yields 65,000 to 95,000 clones, 85% to 90% seen once. The source of this sequence is an adult with an advanced solid tumor such as melanoma, head and neck, liver or kidney cancer. The J gene is TRBJ2-5, the V gene TRBV18, with D hard to call. Sample: CD4+ or CD8+ T cells sorted from blood, taken in a trial of the OX40 agonist ivuxolimab. In DNA form, the CDR3 reads TGTGCCAGCTCACCACCGGGAGAGACCCAGTACTTC. Translating it yields CASSPPGETQYF.